Listed below are T cell receptor beta chains from one sample, sequenced in a study of blood T cells in healthy people across ages. TCRdb re-analysed the 5' RACE reads in MiXCR, keeping a single row per CDR3 protein. The sample lists about 1.4 million distinct CDR3 sequences; around 59% were seen once. Sequences were obtained from blood. These receptors all stem from a man aged 18 to 30 in good health. Both conserved end residues are part of each CDR3. The D gene is left open where the match is weak. Size is stated for part of the rows, as once, few or many counts, or as a class when the clone is expanded.

CDR3aa	CDR3nt	d_gene	v_gene	j_gene	abundance	len
CASSTIGTGMNTEAFF	TGTGCCAGCAGCACTATCGGGACGGGAATGAACACTGAAGCTTTCTTT	.	TRBV5-6	TRBJ1-1	.	16
CASSSGLAAGELFF	TGTGCCAGCAGCTCCGGACTAGCGGCCGGGGAGCTGTTTTTT	TRBD2	TRBV7-2	TRBJ2-2	.	14
CSAEGPGQLYGYTF	TGCAGTGCAGAAGGCCCCGGACAGCTCTATGGCTACACCTTC	.	TRBV20-1	TRBJ1-2	.	14
CASSLNPPDGYNSPLHF	TGTGCCAGCAGCCTAAACCCTCCCGACGGGTATAATTCACCCCTCCACTTT	.	TRBV27	TRBJ1-6	.	17
CASGTGSPYEQYF	TGTGCCAGCGGGACAGGGTCCCCCTACGAGCAGTACTTC	TRBD1	TRBV2	TRBJ2-7	.	13
CSVRRANSYEQYF	TGCAGCGTCCGACGAGCGAACTCCTACGAGCAGTACTTC	.	TRBV29-1	TRBJ2-7	.	13
CASSLGDRDFTEAFF	TGCGCCAGCAGCTTGGGGGACAGGGATTTCACTGAAGCTTTCTTT	TRBD1	TRBV5-1	TRBJ1-1	.	15
CASSLALTGRITDTQYF	TGCGCCAGCAGCTTGGCACTAACCGGGCGCATCACAGATACGCAGTATTTT	.	TRBV5-1	TRBJ2-3	.	17
CTSSLDRRSTDTQYF	TGTACCAGCAGCCTCGACAGGAGAAGCACAGATACGCAGTATTTT	.	TRBV7-2	TRBJ2-3	.	15
CASSSVPPDTQYF	TGTGCCAGCAGCTCGGTGCCCCCAGATACGCAGTATTTT	.	TRBV7-9	TRBJ2-3	few	13
CAWTTTGESGYTF	TGTGCCTGGACCACGACAGGGGAATCTGGCTACACCTTC	TRBD1	TRBV30	TRBJ1-2	.	13
CASSDPRLAGRGAYNEQFF	TGTGCCAGCAGTGACCCGCGTCTAGCGGGCAGGGGTGCCTACAATGAGCAGTTCTTC	TRBD2	TRBV25-1	TRBJ2-1	once	19
CSAREGQGNTDTQYF	TGCAGTGCTAGAGAGGGACAGGGGAACACAGATACGCAGTATTTT	TRBD1	TRBV20-1	TRBJ2-3	few	15
CASSQDLDGYGYTF	TGTGCCAGCAGCCAAGACCTGGACGGCTATGGCTACACCTTC	.	TRBV4-2	TRBJ1-2	few	14
CASSQYGGGTEQFF	TGCGCCAGCAGCCAATACGGGGGAGGGACAGAGCAGTTCTTC	.	TRBV4-1	TRBJ2-1	few	14
CASDREEETQYF	TGTGCCAGTGACAGGGAGGAAGAGACCCAGTACTTC	.	TRBV21-1	TRBJ2-5	few	12
CASRTGEEQYF	TGTGCCAGCCGCACGGGGGAGGAGCAGTACTTC	.	TRBV7-2	TRBJ2-5	.	11
CASSYGGLAGFEETQYF	TGTGCCAGCAGCTATGGAGGACTAGCGGGGTTCGAAGAGACCCAGTACTTC	TRBD2	TRBV3-1	TRBJ2-5	.	17
CASSLSIPWGSRLDTQYF	TGTGCCAGCAGTTTATCAATCCCTTGGGGGAGCCGCCTAGATACGCAGTATTTT	.	TRBV27	TRBJ2-3	.	18
CASSLDVAYEQYF	TGCGCCAGCAGCTTGGATGTGGCCTACGAGCAGTACTTC	.	TRBV5-1	TRBJ2-7	.	13
CAGSAQGGSSPLHF	TGTGCCGGCAGTGCACAGGGAGGGAGTTCACCCCTCCACTTT	.	TRBV28	TRBJ1-6	.	14
CASVASTKNIQYF	TGTGCCAGCGTAGCGAGCACCAAAAACATTCAGTACTTC	.	TRBV2	TRBJ2-4	few	13
CASSPDSGNQPQHF	TGCGCCAGCAGCCCTGACAGCGGCAATCAGCCCCAGCATTTT	.	TRBV5-1	TRBJ1-5	.	14
CASSPETYGYTF	TGTGCCAGCAGCCCGGAGACCTATGGCTACACCTTC	.	TRBV2	TRBJ1-2	few	12
CASSPSTGNEKLFF	TGTGCCAGCAGCCCAAGCACCGGTAATGAAAAACTGTTTTTT	.	TRBV11-2	TRBJ1-4	.	14
CASSLGPREAYEQYF	TGCGCCAGCAGCTTGGGTCCCAGGGAGGCGTACGAGCAGTACTTC	.	TRBV5-1	TRBJ2-7	.	15
CASSSKTGPSTDTQYF	TGTGCCAGCAGTTCCAAAACAGGTCCTAGCACAGATACGCAGTATTTT	.	TRBV27	TRBJ2-3	.	16
CASSLSDRGFYEQYF	TGTGCCAGCAGCCTTTCAGACAGGGGATTCTACGAGCAGTACTTC	TRBD1	TRBV7-9	TRBJ2-7	once	15
CSGGVSSYNEQFF	TGCAGTGGGGGCGTGAGCTCCTACAATGAGCAGTTCTTC	.	TRBV20-1	TRBJ2-1	.	13
CASSQARGGAIQETQYF	TGTGCCAGCAGCCAAGCCCGCGGGGGCGCTATCCAAGAGACCCAGTACTTC	.	TRBV7-9	TRBJ2-5	.	17
CSAKRDRPNKAFF	TGCAGTGCTAAAAGGGACAGGCCGAATAAGGCTTTCTTT	TRBD1	TRBV20-1	TRBJ1-1	once	13
CASSRLATGELFF	TGTGCCAGCAGTCGACTAGCTACCGGGGAGCTGTTTTTT	TRBD2	TRBV2	TRBJ2-2	.	13
CASSLSAEQETQYF	TGTGCCAGCAGCCTTTCAGCGGAACAAGAGACCCAGTACTTC	.	TRBV28	TRBJ2-5	few	14
CSVVAGLGNEQFF	TGCAGCGTTGTCGCAGGGCTGGGGAATGAGCAGTTCTTC	.	TRBV29-1	TRBJ2-1	.	13
CAIKGQSYGYTF	TGTGCCATCAAGGGACAGTCTTATGGCTACACCTTC	TRBD1	TRBV10-3	TRBJ1-2	.	12
CASSWWGQNTGELFF	TGTGCCAGCAGCTGGTGGGGACAGAACACCGGGGAGCTGTTTTTT	.	TRBV5-6	TRBJ2-2	.	15
CASKSGPGLQESQAYEQYF	TGTGCCAGCAAATCTGGACCGGGACTCCAAGAATCCCAAGCCTACGAGCAGTACTTC	.	TRBV6-1	TRBJ2-7	.	19
CASSLNRVWDGYTF	TGTGCCAGCAGTCTCAACAGGGTGTGGGATGGCTACACCTTC	.	TRBV6-6	TRBJ1-2	few	14
CASSTPGQPGSSGANVLTF	TGTGCCAGCAGCACCCCGGGACAGCCGGGAAGCTCTGGGGCCAACGTCCTGACTTTC	.	TRBV21-1	TRBJ2-6	.	19
CASCSFPDCSYTF	TGTGCCAGCTGCTCTTTTCCCGACTGTAGCTACACCTTC	.	TRBV12-3/TRBV12-4	TRBJ1-2	.	13
CASSLARSKTVYTEAFF	TGTGCCAGCAGCTTAGCGAGGTCCAAGACAGTCTACACTGAAGCTTTCTTT	.	TRBV7-2	TRBJ1-1	.	17
CASSSIDNYEQYF	TGTGCCAGCAGCTCCATTGATAACTACGAGCAGTACTTC	.	TRBV11-2	TRBJ2-7	.	13
CAWARGQKAFF	TGTGCCTGGGCCAGGGGCCAGAAGGCTTTCTTT	.	TRBV30	TRBJ1-1	.	11
CSVHLTGENEQFF	TGCAGCGTTCACCTGACAGGGGAAAACGAGCAGTTCTTC	TRBD1	TRBV29-1	TRBJ2-1	.	13
CASSLEAPGHMNTEAFF	TGTGCCAGCAGCTTAGAAGCGCCGGGGCACATGAACACTGAAGCTTTCTTT	.	TRBV11-2	TRBJ1-1	.	17
CATSRPMGAGIYNEQFF	TGTGCCACCAGCAGACCAATGGGAGCGGGAATTTACAATGAGCAGTTCTTC	TRBD2	TRBV15	TRBJ2-1	once	17
CASISDMNTEAFF	TGTGCCAGCATATCAGATATGAACACTGAAGCTTTCTTT	.	TRBV6-5	TRBJ1-1	.	13
CATSSDVGRGMNTEAFF	TGTGCCACCAGCAGTGATGTAGGGCGGGGGATGAACACTGAAGCTTTCTTT	.	TRBV15	TRBJ1-1	.	17
CASSLSMAGPDTQYF	TGTGCCAGCAGCTTATCTATGGCGGGGCCAGATACGCAGTATTTT	.	TRBV11-3	TRBJ2-3	.	15
CASSESRRGRRDEAFF	TGTGCCAGCAGTGAATCTCGCCGGGGGAGGCGAGATGAAGCTTTCTTT	.	TRBV25-1	TRBJ1-1	.	16
CASSQDWDTIDKNIQYF	TGCGCCAGCAGCCAAGATTGGGACACCATAGACAAAAACATTCAGTACTTC	.	TRBV4-1	TRBJ2-4	.	17
CSASDDRRVAGAFYNKQFF	TGCAGTGCTAGTGACGACAGAAGAGTAGCGGGAGCTTTCTACAATAAGCAGTTCTTC	TRBD2	TRBV20-1	TRBJ2-1	once	19
CASSYLAGGQADTQYF	TGTGCCAGCAGTTATCTAGCGGGGGGGCAAGCAGATACGCAGTATTTT	TRBD2	TRBV6-5	TRBJ2-3	.	16
CASSLSIPLRSSYEQYF	TGTGCCAGCAGCTTAAGCATACCCTTGAGGAGCTCCTACGAGCAGTACTTC	.	TRBV11-2	TRBJ2-7	.	17
CSTLRDRNTEAFF	TGCAGCACCCTCCGGGACAGGAACACTGAAGCTTTCTTT	TRBD1	TRBV29-1	TRBJ1-1	.	13
CASSVASFGVDTF	TGTGCCAGCAGCGTAGCTAGTTTCGGTGTCGACACCTTC	.	TRBV9	TRBJ1-2	few	13
CASSRTSGGDTQYF	TGTGCCAGCAGTCGGACTAGCGGGGGAGATACGCAGTATTTT	TRBD2	TRBV27	TRBJ2-3	.	14